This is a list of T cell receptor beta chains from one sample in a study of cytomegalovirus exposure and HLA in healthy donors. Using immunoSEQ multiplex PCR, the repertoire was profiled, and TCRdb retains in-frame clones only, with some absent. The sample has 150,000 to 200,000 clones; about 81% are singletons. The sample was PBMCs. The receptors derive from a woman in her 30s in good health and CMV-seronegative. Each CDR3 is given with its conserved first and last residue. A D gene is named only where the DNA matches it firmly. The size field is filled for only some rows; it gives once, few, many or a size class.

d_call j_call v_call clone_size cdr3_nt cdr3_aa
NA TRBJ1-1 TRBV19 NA TGTGCCAGTACCCCCGAAATTAGCGCTGAAGCTTTCTTT CASTPEISAEAFF
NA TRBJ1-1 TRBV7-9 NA TGTGCCAGCAGCTCCGGACAACAGAACACTGAAGCTTTCTTT CASSSGQQNTEAFF
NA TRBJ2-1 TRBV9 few TGTGCCAGAACTAAACGGGGACTCTGGAGACCCTACAATGAGCAGTTCTTC CARTKRGLWRPYNEQFF
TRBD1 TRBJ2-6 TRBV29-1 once TGCAGCGTTCTTAGACAGGGGGCCGCTTCTGGGGCCAACGTCCTGACTTTC CSVLRQGAASGANVLTF
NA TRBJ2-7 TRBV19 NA TGTGCCAGTAGTAGGGGACACTCCTACGAGCAGTACTTC CASSRGHSYEQYF
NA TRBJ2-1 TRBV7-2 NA TGTGCCAGCAGCTCCGGGGGTTTTTACAATGAGCAGTTCTTC CASSSGGFYNEQFF
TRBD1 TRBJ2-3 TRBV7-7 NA TGTGCCAGCAGCTCAACAGGGGGTGGTGGTGATACGCAGTATTTT CASSSTGGGGDTQYF
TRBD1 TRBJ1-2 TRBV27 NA TGTGCCAGCAGCCCCGCTTCAGGGGGTAACTATGGCTACACCTTC CASSPASGGNYGYTF
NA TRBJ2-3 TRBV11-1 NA TGTGCCAGCAGCTTAGTTAGTCTCACTAGCACAGATACGCAGTATTTT CASSLVSLTSTDTQYF
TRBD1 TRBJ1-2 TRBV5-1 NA TGCGCCAGCAGGAAAGACAGGGGAATCTATGGCTACACCTTC CASRKDRGIYGYTF
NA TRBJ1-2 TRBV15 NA TGTGCCACCAGCAGAGAACAGTATGGCTACACCTTC CATSREQYGYTF
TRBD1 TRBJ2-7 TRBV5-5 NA TGTGCCAGCAGCCGACAGGGGGCAAGCTACGAGCAGTACTTC CASSRQGASYEQYF
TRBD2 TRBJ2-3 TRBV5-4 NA TGTGCCAGCAGTCCCGGACTAGCGGGAGGCATAGATACGCAGTATTTT CASSPGLAGGIDTQYF
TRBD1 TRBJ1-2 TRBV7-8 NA TGTGCCAGCAGCACGGGACAGGGGGGCTACACCTTC CASSTGQGGYTF
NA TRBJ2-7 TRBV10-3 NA TGTGCCATCACCAACACGGGGACCTACGAGCAGTACTTC CAITNTGTYEQYF
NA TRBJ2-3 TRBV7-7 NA TGTGCCAGCAGCCGCTTTAGCGGTTCCACAGATACGCAGTATTTT CASSRFSGSTDTQYF
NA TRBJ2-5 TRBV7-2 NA TGTGCCAGCAGCTTAAGCACAGGGCGAGAGACCCAGTACTTC CASSLSTGRETQYF
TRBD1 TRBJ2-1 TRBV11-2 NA TGTGCCAGCAGTTTTAACAGGGGATCCAGGGATGAGCAGTTCTTC CASSFNRGSRDEQFF
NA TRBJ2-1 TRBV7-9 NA TGTGCCAGCCAGAGGGGAGGATACAATGAGCAGTTCTTC CASQRGGYNEQFF
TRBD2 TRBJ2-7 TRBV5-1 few TGCGCCAGCAGCTTGACTAGCGGGAGCTCCTACGAGCAGTACTTC CASSLTSGSSYEQYF
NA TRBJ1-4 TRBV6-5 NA TGTGCCAGCAGTTACGTGGGAGCCGTCCCCGAAAAACTGTTTTTT CASSYVGAVPEKLFF
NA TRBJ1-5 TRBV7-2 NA TGTGCCAGCAGCTTAGCCCCCCAGGGAAGTCAGCCCCAGCATTTT CASSLAPQGSQPQHF
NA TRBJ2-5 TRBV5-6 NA TGTGCCAGTGGCGGATTGGCGGAGACCCAGTACTTC CASGGLAETQYF
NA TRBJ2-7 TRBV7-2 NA TGTGCCAGCAGCTTCCCTCGACTAGCCTACGAGCAGTACTTC CASSFPRLAYEQYF
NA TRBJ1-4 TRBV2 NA TGTGCCAGCAGGGATCCACAGGCGATGTCTAATGAAAAACTGTTTTTT CASRDPQAMSNEKLFF
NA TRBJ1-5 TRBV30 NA TGTGCCTGGAGTATGAACACGGGGAATCAGCCCCAGCATTTT CAWSMNTGNQPQHF
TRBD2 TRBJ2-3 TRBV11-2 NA TGTGCCAGCAGCTCGTGGACTAGCGGAGAAAACACAGATACGCAGTATTTT CASSSWTSGENTDTQYF
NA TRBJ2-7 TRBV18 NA TGTGCCAGCTCACCGTCGTCAGCGGAGCAGTACTTC CASSPSSAEQYF
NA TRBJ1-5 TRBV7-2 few TGTGCCAGCAGTGGGACACCTCAGCCCCAGCATTTT CASSGTPQPQHF
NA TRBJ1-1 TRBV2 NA TGTGCCAGCAGCCTAAGCATGAACACTGAAGCTTTCTTT CASSLSMNTEAFF
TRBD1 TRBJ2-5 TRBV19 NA TGTGCCAGTAGTATCCTGGGGACAGGACAAGAGACCCAGTACTTC CASSILGTGQETQYF
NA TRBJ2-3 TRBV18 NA TGTGCCAGCTCATCCCCGACTAGAGAGACGCAGTATTTT CASSSPTRETQYF
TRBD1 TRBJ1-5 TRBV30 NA TGTGCCTGGAGTGGACAGGGGAGCAATCAGCCCCAGCATTTT CAWSGQGSNQPQHF
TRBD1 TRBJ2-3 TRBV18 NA TGTGCCAGCCGTTGGACAGGGACTAGCACAGATACGCAGTATTTT CASRWTGTSTDTQYF
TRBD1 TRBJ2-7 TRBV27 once TGTGCCAGCAGACCTATGACAGGGACGGTGAGGGAGCAGTACTTC CASRPMTGTVREQYF
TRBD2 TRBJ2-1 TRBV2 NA TGTGCCAGCTTGCCGACTAGCGGGGGGGCAGATGAGCAGTTCTTC CASLPTSGGADEQFF
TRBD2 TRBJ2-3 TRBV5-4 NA TGTGCCAGCAGCTTGGCGGGTGCTAGCGGGGATACGCAGTATTTT CASSLAGASGDTQYF
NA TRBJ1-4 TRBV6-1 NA TGTGCCAGCAGTGAAGTTCTGAATGAAAAACTGTTTTTT CASSEVLNEKLFF
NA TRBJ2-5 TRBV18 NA TGTGCCAGCTCACCTAATCCGGGAACAGGGGAGACCCAGTACTTC CASSPNPGTGETQYF
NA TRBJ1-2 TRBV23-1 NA TGCGCCAGCAGTCTCGGAAGGGGGAACTATGGCTACACCTTC CASSLGRGNYGYTF
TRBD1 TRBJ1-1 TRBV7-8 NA TGTGCCAGCGGACAGGGGTCCTACGCTGAAGCTTTCTTT CASGQGSYAEAFF
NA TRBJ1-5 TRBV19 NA TGTGCCAGTAGTATTTGGGGGGGAGTGAATCAGCCCCAGCATTTT CASSIWGGVNQPQHF
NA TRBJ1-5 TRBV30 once TGTGCCTGGGTGAGAGGGGCAGGGGGCAATCAGCCCCAGCATTTT CAWVRGAGGNQPQHF
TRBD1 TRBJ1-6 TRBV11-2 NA TGTGCCAGCAGAAGGGGGACAGTTAATAATTCACCCCTCCACTTT CASRRGTVNNSPLHF
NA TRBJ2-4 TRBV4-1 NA TGCGCCAGCAGCCAAGATGCGGGGCTCCGAACCAAAAACATTCAGTACTTC CASSQDAGLRTKNIQYF
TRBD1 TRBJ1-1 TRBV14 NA TGTGCCAGCAGCCAGTTGGGACAGGCGGTCACTGAAGCTTTCTTT CASSQLGQAVTEAFF
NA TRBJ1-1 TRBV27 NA TGTGCCAGCAAGCTACAGGGCCCAGGGTCTGAAGCTTTCTTT CASKLQGPGSEAFF
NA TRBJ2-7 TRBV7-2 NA TGTGCCAGCAGCTTACCCCCAGGGCGCGAGCAGTACTTC CASSLPPGREQYF
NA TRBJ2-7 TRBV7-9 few TGTGCCAGCAACGGACAGAATTACGAGCAGTACTTC CASNGQNYEQYF
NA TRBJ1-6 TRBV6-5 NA TGTGCCAGCAGTATGACAACAGGGACCAATTCACCCCTCCACTTT CASSMTTGTNSPLHF
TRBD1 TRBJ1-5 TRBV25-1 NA TGTGCCAGCAGTAAGGGGGCAGGTTATCAGCCCCAGCATTTT CASSKGAGYQPQHF